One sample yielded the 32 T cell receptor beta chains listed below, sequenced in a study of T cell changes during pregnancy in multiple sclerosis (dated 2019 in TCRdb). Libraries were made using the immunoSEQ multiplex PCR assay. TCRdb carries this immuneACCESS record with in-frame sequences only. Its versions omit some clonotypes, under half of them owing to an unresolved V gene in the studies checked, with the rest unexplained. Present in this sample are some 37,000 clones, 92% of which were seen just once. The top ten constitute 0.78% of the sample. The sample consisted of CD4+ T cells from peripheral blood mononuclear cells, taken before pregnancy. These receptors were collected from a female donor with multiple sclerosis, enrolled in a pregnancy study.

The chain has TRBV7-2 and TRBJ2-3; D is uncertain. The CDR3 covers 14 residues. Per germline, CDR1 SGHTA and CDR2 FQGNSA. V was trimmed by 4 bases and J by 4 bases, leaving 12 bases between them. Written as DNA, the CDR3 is TGTGCCAGCAGCTCTCGAAACTCGGCAGATACGCAGTATTTT. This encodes CASSSRNSADTQYF.

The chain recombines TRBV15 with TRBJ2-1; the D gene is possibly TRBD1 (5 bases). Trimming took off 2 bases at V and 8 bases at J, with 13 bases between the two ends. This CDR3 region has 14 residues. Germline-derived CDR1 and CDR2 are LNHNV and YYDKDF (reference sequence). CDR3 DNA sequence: TGTGCCACCAGCAGACAGGGTGATCAGGATGAGCAGTTCTTC. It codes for CATSRQGDQDEQFF. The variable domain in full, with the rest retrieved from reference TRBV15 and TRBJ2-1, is DAMVIQNPRYQVTQFGKPVTLSCSQTLNHNVMYWYQQKSSQAPKLLFHYYDKDFNNEADTPDNFQSRRPNTSFCFLDIRSPGLGDTAMYLCATSRQGDQDEQFFGPGTRLTVL.

CDR3 DNA sequence: TGTGCCAGTACCCTCTTGGCGGGGTTCGCCAGGCCGCCCGATACGCAGTATTTT. Residues: CASTLLAGFARPPDTQYF. The J gene is TRBJ2-3, the V gene TRBV19; TRBD2 might be the D (6 bases). The CDR3 is 18 amino acids. The V end lost 7 bases, the J end lost 6 bases, and 29 bases lay between the germline ends. In germline, CDR1 is LNHDA, CDR2 SQIVND (reference sequence).

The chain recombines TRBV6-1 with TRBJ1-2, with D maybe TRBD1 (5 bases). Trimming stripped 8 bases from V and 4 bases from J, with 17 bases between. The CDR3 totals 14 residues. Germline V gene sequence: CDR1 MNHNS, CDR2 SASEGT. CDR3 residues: CASGRTPPGYGYTF. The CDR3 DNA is TGTGCCAGCGGAAGGACACCGCCTGGCTATGGCTACACCTTC.

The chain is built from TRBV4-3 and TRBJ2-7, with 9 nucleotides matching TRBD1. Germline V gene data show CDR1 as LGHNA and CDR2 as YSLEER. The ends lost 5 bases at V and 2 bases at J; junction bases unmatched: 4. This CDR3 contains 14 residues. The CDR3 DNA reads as TGCGCCAGCAGCACCCGGACAGGGGCCTACGAGCAGTACTTC. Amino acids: CASSTRTGAYEQYF.

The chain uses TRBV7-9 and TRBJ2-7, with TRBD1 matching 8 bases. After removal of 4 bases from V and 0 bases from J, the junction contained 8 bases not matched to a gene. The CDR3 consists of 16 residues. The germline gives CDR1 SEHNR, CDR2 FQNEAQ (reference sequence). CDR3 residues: CASSWVTGAVSYEQYF. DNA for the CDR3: TGTGCCAGCAGCTGGGTGACAGGGGCGGTCTCCTACGAGCAGTACTTC.

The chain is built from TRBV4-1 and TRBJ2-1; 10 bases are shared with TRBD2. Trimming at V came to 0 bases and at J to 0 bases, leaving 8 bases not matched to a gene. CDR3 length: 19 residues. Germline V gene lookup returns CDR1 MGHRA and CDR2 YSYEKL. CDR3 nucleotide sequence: TGCGCCAGCAGCCAAGATCCTAGCGGGAGAGGAAGCTCCTACAATGAGCAGTTCTTC. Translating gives CASSQDPSGRGSSYNEQFF.

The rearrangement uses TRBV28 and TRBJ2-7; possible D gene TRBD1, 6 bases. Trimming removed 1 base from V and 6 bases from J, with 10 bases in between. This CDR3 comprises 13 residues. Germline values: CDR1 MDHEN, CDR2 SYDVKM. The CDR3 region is CASSLYRDGEQYF. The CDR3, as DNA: TGTGCCAGCAGTTTATACAGGGACGGCGAGCAGTACTTC. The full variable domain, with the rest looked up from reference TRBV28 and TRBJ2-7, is DVKVTQSSRYLVKRTGEKVFLECVQDMDHENMFWYRQDPGLGLRLIYFSYDVKMKEKGDIPEGYSVSREKKERFSLILESASTNQTSMYLCASSLYRDGEQYFGPGTRLTVT.

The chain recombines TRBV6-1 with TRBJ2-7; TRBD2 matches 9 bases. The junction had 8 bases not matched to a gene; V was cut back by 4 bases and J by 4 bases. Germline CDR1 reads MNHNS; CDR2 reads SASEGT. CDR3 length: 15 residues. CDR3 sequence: CASSGLAGSVYEQYF. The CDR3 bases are TGTGCCAGCAGTGGTCTAGCGGGAAGCGTATACGAGCAGTACTTC.

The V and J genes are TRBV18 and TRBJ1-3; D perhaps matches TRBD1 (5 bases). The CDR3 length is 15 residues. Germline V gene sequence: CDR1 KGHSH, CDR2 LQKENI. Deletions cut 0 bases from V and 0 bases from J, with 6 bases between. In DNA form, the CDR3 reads TGTGCCAGCTCACCACCAGGGGTCTCTGGAAACACCATATATTTT. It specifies CASSPPGVSGNTIYF. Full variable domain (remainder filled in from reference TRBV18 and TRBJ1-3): NAGVMQNPRHLVRRRGQEARLRCSPMKGHSHVYWYRQLPEEGLKFMVYLQKENIIDESGMPKERFSAEFPKEGPSILRIQQVVRGDSAAYFCASSPPGVSGNTIYFGEGSWLTVV.

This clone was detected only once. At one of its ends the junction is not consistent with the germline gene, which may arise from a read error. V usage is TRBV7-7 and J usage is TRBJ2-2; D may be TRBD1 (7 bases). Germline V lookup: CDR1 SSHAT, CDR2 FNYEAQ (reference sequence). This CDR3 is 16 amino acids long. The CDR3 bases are TGTGCTAGCAGCCCCTTCCCCAGGGGGGACACCGGGGAGCTGTTTTTT. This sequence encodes CASSPFPRGDTGELFF.

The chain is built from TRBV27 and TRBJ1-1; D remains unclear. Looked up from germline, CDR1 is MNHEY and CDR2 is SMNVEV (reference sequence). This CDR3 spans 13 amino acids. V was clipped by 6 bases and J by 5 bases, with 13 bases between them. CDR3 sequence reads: CASRREWATEAFF. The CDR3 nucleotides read TGTGCCAGCAGGCGGGAATGGGCTACTGAAGCTTTCTTT.

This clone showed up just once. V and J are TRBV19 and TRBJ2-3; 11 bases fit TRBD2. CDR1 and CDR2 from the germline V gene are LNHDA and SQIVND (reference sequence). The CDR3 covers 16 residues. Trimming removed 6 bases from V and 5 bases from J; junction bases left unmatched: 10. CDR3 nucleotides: TGTGCCAGTAGGGCAGGGACTAGCGGAGTCCGAGATACGCAGTATTTT. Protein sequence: CASRAGTSGVRDTQYF.

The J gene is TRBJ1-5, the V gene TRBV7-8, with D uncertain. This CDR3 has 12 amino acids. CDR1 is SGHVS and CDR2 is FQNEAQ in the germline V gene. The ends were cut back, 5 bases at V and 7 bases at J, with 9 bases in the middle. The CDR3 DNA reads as TGTGCCAGCAGCCTCCCTCTCCAGCCCCAGCATTTT. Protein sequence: CASSLPLQPQHF. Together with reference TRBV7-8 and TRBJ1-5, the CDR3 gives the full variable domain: GAGVSQSPRYKVAKRGQDVALRCDPISGHVSLFWYQQALGQGPEFLTYFQNEAQLDKSGLPSDRFFAERPEGSVSTLKIQRTQQEDSAVYLCASSLPLQPQHFGDGTRLSIL.

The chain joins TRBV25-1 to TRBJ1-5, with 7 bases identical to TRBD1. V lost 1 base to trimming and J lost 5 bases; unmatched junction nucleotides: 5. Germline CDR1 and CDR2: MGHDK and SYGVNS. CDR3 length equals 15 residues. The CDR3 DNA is TGTGCCAGCAGTGAATCGACAGGGTCCGATCAGCCCCAGCATTTT. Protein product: CASSESTGSDQPQHF.

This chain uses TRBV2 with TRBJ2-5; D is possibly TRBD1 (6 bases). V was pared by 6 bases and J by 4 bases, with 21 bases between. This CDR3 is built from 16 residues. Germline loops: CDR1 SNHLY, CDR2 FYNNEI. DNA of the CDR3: TGTGCCAGCAGAAATCTCCGGGCCCTGGGGGCAGAGACCCAGTACTTC. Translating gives CASRNLRALGAETQYF.

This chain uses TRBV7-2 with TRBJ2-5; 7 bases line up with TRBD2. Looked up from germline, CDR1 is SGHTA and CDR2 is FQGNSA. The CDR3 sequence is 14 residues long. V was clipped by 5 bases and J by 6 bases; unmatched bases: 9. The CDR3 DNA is TGTGCCAGCAGCCCAAATCCTAGCGGAAAGACCCAGTACTTC. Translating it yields CASSPNPSGKTQYF.

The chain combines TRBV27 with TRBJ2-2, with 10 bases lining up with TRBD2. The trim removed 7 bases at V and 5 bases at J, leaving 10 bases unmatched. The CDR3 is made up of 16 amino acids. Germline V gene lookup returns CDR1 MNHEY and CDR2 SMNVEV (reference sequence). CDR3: CASTYRGLAETGELFF. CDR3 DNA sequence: TGTGCCAGCACCTACCGAGGACTAGCGGAAACCGGGGAGCTGTTTTTT.

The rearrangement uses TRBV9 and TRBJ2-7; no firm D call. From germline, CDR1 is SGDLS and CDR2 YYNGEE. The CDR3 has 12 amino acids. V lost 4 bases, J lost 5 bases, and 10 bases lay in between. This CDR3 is CASSPGWNEQYF. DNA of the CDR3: TGTGCCAGCAGCCCAGGATGGAACGAGCAGTACTTC.

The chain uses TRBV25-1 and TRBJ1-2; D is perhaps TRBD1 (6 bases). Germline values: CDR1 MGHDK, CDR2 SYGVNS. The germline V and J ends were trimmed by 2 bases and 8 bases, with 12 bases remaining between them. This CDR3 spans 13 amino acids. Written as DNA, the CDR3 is TGTGCCAGCAGTGAAAGGGGGGGTTCGGGCTACACCTTC. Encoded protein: CASSERGGSGYTF.

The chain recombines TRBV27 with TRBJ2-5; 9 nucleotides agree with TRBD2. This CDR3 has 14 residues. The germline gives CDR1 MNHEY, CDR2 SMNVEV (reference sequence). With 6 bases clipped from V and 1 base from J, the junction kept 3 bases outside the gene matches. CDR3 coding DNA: TGTGCCAGCAGGATGGGACTAGCCCAAGAGACCCAGTACTTC. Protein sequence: CASRMGLAQETQYF.

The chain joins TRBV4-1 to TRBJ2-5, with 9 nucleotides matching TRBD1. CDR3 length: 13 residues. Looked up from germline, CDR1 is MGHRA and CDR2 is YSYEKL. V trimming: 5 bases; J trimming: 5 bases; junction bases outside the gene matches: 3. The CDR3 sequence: CASSSTGGETQYF. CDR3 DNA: TGCGCCAGCAGCTCGACAGGGGGGGAGACCCAGTACTTC.

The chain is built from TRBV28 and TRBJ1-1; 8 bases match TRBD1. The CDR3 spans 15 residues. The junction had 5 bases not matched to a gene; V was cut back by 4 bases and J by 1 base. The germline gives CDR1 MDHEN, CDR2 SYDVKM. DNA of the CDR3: TGTGCCAGCAGTTGGCGGACAGGGTGGAACACTGAAGCTTTCTTT. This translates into CASSWRTGWNTEAFF.

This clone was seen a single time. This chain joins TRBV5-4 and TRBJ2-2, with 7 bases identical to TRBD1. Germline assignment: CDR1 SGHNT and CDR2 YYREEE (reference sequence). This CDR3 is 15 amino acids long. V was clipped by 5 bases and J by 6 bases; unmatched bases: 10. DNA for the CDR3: TGTGCCAGCAGTCCCGACAGGGCGGTTGCCGGGGAGCTGTTTTTT. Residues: CASSPDRAVAGELFF.

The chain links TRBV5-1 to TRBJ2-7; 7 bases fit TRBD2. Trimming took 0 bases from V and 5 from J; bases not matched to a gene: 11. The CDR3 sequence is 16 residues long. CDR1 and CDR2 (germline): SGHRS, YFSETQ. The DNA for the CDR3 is TGCGCCAGCAGCTTGGCCGCGACTAGCCGTACTGACGAGCAGTACTTC. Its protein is CASSLAATSRTDEQYF. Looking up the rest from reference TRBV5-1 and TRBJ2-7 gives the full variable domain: KAGVTQTPRYLIKTRGQQVTLSCSPISGHRSVSWYQQTPGQGLQFLFEYFSETQRNKGNFPGRFSGRQFSNSRSEMNVSTLELGDSALYLCASSLAATSRTDEQYFGPGTRLTVT.

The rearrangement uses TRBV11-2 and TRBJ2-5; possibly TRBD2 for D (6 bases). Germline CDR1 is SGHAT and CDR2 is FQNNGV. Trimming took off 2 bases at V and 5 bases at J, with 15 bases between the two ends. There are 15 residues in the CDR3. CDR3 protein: CASSLQTARGETQYF. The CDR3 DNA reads TGTGCCAGCAGCTTACAGACCGCCCGGGGGGAGACCCAGTACTTC. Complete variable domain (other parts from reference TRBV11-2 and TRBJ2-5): EAGVAQSPRYKIIEKRQSVAFWCNPISGHATLYWYQQILGQGPKLLIQFQNNGVVDDSQLPKDRFSAERLKGVDSTLKIQPAKLEDSAVYLCASSLQTARGETQYFGPGTRLLVL.

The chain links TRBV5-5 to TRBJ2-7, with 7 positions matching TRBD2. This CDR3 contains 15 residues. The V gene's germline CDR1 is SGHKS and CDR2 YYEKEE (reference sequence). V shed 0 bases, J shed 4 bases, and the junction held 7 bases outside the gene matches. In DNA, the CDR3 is TGTGCCAGCAGCTTGGGCGGGAGCGGCGGGTACGAGCAGTACTTC. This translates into CASSLGGSGGYEQYF.

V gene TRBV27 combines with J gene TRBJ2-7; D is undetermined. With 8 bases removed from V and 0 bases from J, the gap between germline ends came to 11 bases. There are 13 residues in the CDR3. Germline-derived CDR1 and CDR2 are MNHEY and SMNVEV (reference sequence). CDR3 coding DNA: TGTGCCAGCCGAGACTCCAGCTCCTACGAGCAGTACTTC. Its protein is CASRDSSSYEQYF.

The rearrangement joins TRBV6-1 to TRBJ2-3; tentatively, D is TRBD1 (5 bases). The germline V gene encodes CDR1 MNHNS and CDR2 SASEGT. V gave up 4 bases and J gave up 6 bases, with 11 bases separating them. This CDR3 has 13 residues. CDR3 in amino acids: CASSAQGKDTQYF. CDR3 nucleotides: TGTGCCAGCAGTGCCCAGGGAAAGGATACGCAGTATTTT.

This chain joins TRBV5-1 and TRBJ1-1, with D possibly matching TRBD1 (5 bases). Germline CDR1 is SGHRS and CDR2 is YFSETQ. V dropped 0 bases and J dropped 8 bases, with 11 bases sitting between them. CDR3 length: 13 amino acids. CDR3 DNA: TGCGCCAGCAGCTTGGCCGGTGGGGGGGAAGCTTTCTTT. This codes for CASSLAGGGEAFF.

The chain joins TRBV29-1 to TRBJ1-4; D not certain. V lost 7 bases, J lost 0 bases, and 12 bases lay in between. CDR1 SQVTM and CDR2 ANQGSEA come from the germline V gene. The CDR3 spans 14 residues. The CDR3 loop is CSGRGPATNEKLFF. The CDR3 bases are TGCAGCGGACGCGGCCCTGCAACTAATGAAAAACTGTTTTTT.

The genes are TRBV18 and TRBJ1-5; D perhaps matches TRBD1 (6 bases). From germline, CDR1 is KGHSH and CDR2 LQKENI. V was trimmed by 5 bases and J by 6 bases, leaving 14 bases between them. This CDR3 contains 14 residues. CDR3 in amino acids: CASSSTGEGQPQHF. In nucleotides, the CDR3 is TGTGCCAGCTCATCGACAGGAGAGGGTCAGCCCCAGCATTTT.